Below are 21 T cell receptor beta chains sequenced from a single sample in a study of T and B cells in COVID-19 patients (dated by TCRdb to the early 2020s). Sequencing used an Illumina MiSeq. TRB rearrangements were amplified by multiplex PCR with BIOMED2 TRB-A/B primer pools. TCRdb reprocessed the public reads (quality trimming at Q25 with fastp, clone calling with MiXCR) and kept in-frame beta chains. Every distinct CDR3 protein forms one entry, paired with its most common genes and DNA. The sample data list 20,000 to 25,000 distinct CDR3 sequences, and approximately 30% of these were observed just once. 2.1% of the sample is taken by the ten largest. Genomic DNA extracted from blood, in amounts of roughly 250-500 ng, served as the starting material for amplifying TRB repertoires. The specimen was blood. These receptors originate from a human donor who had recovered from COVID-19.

The CDR3 sequence: CASSQERRGYDEQYF. CDR3 DNA sequence: TGCGCCAGCAGCCAAGAGAGGAGGGGCTACGACGAGCAGTACTTC. The J gene is TRBJ2-7, the V gene TRBV4-1, with a weak D call TRBD2 (6 bases). Per the germline V gene, CDR1 is MGHRA and CDR2 is YSYEKL. Trimming stripped 0 bases from V and 5 bases from J, with 14 bases between. The CDR3 runs to 15 residues.

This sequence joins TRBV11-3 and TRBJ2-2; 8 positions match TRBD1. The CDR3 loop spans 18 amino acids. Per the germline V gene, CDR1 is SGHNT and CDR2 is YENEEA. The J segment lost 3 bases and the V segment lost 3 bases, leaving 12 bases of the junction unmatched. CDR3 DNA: TGTGCCAGCAGCTTTTGGCTTGGACAGGGAATCGACACCGGGGAGCTGTTTTTT. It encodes CASSFWLGQGIDTGELFF.

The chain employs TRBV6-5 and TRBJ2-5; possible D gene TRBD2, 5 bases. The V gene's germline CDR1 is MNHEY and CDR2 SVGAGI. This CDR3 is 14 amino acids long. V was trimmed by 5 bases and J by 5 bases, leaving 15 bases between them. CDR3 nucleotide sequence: TGTGCCAGCAGTGGACTGAAGATAGGGGAGACCCAGTACTTC. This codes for CASSGLKIGETQYF.

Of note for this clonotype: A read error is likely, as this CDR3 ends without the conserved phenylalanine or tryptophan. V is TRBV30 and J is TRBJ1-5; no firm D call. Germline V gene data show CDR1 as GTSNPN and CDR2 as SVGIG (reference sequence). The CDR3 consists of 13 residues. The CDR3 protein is CAWSVGPNHPQHL. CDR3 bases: TGTGCCTGGAGTGTAGGGCCCAATCATCCCCAGCATCTT.

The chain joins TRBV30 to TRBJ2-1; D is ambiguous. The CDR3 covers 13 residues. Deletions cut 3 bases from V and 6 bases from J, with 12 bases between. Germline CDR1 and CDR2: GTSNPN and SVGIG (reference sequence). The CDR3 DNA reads TGTGCCTGGAGCCCTCTTAGACCCAATGAGCAGTTCTTC. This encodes CAWSPLRPNEQFF. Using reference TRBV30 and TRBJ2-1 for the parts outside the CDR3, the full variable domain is SQTIHQWPATLVQPVGSPLSLECTVEGTSNPNLYWYRQAAGRGLQLLFYSVGIGQISSEVPQNLSASRPQDRQFILSSKKLLLSDSGFYLCAWSPLRPNEQFFGPGTRLTVL.

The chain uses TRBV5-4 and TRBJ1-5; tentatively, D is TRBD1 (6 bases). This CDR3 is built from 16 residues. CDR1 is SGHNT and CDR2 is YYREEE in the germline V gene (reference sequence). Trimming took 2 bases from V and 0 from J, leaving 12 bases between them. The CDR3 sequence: CASSFRDTNSNQPQHF. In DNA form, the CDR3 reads TGTGCCAGCAGCTTCCGGGACACGAATAGCAATCAGCCCCAGCATTTT.

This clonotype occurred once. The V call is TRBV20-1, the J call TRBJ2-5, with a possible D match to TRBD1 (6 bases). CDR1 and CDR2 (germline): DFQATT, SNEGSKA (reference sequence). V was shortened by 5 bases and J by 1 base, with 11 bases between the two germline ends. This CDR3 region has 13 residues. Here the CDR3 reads CSALTGGQETQYF. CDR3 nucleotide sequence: TGCAGTGCTCTGACAGGAGGCCAAGAGACCCAGTACTTC.

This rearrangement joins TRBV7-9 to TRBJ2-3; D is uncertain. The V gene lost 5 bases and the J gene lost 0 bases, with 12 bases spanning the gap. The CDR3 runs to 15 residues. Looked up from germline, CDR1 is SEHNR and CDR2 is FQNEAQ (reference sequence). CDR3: CASSPLSSSTDTQYF. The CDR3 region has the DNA TGTGCCAGCAGCCCCTTAAGTAGTAGCACAGATACGCAGTATTTT. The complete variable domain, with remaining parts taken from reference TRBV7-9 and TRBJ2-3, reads DTGVSQNPRHKITKRGQNVTFRCDPISEHNRLYWYRQTLGQGPEFLTYFQNEAQLEKSRLLSDRFSAERPKGSFSTLEIQRTEQGDSAMYLCASSPLSSSTDTQYFGPGTRLTVL.

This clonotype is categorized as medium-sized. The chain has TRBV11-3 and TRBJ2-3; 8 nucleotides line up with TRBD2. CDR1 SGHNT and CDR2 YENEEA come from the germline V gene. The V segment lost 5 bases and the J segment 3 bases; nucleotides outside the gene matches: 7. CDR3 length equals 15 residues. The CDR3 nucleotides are TGTGCCAGCAGCCCGCCAGCGGGGGATACAGATACGCAGTATTTT. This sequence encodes CASSPPAGDTDTQYF.

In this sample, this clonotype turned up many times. In DNA, the CDR3 is TGTGCCACCAGTGAACGGGATACGCAGTATTTT. Translation gives CATSERDTQYF. The chain joins TRBV24-1 to TRBJ2-3, with D unclear. With 4 bases removed from V and 6 bases from J, the gap between germline ends came to 4 bases. Germline loops: CDR1 KGHDR, CDR2 SFDVKD. CDR3 size: 11 residues.

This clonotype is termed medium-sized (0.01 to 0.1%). The CDR3 DNA reads TGCAGCGTTGTGGGGGGATTCAGGGATTCTAGCACAGATACGCAGTATTTT. It yields the protein CSVVGGFRDSSTDTQYF. The rearrangement links TRBV29-1 to TRBJ2-3; TRBD2 might be the D (6 bases). Per germline, CDR1 SQVTM and CDR2 ANQGSEA. V was trimmed by 4 bases and J by 0 bases, leaving 20 bases between them. The CDR3 loop spans 17 amino acids.

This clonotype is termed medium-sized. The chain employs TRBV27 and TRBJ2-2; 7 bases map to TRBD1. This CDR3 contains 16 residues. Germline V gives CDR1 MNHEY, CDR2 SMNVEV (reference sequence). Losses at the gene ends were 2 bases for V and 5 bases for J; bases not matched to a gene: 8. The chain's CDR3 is CASSLTGVRGTGELFF. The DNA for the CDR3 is TGTGCCAGCAGTTTAACGGGCGTCAGGGGGACCGGGGAGCTGTTTTTT.

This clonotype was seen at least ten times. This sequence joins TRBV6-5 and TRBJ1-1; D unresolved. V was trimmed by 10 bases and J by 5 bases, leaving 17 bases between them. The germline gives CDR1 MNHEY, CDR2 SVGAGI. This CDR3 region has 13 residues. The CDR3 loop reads CATQTEIGTEAFF. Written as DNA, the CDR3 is TGTGCCACCCAAACAGAAATAGGAACTGAAGCTTTCTTT.

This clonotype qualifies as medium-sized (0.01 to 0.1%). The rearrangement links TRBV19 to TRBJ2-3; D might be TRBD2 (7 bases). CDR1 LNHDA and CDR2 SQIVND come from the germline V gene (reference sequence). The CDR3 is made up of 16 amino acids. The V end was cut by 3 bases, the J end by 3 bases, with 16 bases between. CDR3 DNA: TGTGCCAGTAGTATTGCGACGGGGGGCGGAACAGATACGCAGTATTTT. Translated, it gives CASSIATGGGTDTQYF.

The CDR3 loop reads CASSLGGLDTQYF. The CDR3 region has the DNA TGCGCCAGCAGCTTGGGAGGGTTGGATACGCAGTATTTT. The chain joins TRBV5-1 to TRBJ2-3; a weak D match, TRBD2 (5 bases). The germline V gene encodes CDR1 SGHRS and CDR2 YFSETQ. The length of the CDR3 is 13 residues. V was pared by 0 bases and J by 6 bases, with 8 bases between.

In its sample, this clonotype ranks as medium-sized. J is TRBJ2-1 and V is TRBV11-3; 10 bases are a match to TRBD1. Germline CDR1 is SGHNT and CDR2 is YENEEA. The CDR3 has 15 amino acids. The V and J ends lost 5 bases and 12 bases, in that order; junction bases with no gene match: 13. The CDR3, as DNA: TGTGCCAGCAGCCCAACCCCGGGACAGGGGAGGAGGCAGTTCTTC. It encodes CASSPTPGQGRRQFF.

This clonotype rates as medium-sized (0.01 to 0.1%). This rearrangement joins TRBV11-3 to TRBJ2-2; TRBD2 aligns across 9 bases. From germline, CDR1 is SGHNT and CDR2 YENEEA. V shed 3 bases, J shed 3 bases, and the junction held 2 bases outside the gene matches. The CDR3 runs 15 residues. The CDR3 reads CASSFPSGDTGELFF. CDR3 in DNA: TGTGCCAGCAGCTTTCCTAGCGGGGACACCGGGGAGCTGTTTTTT. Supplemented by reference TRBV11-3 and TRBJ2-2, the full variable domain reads EAGVVQSPRYKIIEKKQPVAFWCNPISGHNTLYWYLQNLGQGPELLIRYENEEAVDDSQLPKDRFSAERLKGVDSTLKIQPAELGDSAVYLCASSFPSGDTGELFFGEGSRLTVL.

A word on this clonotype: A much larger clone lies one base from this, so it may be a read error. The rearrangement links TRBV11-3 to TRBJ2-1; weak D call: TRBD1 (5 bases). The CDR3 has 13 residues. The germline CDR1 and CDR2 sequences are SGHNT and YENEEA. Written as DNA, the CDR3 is TGTACCAGCAGCGAGTCCGTCTCAGGGGAGCAGTTCTTC. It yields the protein CTSSESVSGEQFF. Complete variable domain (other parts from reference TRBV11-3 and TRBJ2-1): EAGVVQSPRYKIIEKKQPVAFWCNPISGHNTLYWYLQNLGQGPELLIRYENEEAVDDSQLPKDRFSAERLKGVDSTLKIQPAELGDSAVYLCTSSESVSGEQFFGPGTRLTVL.

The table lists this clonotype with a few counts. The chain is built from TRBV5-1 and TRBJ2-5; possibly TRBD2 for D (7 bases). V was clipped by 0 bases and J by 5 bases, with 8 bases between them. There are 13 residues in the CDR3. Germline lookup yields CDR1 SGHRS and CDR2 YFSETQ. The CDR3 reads CASSLEGGETQYF. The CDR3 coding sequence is TGCGCCAGCAGCTTGGAGGGGGGGGAGACCCAGTACTTC.

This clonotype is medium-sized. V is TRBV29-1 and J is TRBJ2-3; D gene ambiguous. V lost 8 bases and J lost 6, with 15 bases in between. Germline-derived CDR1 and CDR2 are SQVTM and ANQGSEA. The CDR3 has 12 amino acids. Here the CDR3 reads CSFAPTRDTQYF. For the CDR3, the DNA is TGCAGCTTCGCACCAACGCGGGATACGCAGTATTTT.

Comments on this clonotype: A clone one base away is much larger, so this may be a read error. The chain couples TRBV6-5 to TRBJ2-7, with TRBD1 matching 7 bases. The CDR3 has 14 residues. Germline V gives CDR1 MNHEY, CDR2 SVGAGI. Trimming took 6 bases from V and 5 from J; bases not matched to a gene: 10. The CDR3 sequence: CASSSPGQSHEQYF. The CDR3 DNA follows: TGTGCCAGCAGCTCCCCGGGACAGTCCCACGAGCAGTACTTC.